These 10 T cell receptor beta chains originate from one sample sequenced in a study of cytomegalovirus exposure and HLA in healthy donors. The PCR was carried out with 60 Vbeta primers and 13 Jbeta primers. The data were produced by immunoSEQ multiplex PCR, yet TCRdb's version contains in-frame clones alone and is incomplete. Here the sample spans 63,000 or so clones, roughly two thirds being singletons. Input material: PBMCs. These receptors were collected from a man aged 45-60 years in good health and CMV-seronegative.

The chain has TRBV2 and TRBJ1-2, with unresolved D. Trimming shortened V by 11 bases and J by 1 base, and 14 bases separated the two germline ends. The germline CDR1 and CDR2 sequences are SNHLY and FYNNEI. This CDR3 comprises 13 residues. The CDR3 here is CAGSREYNYGYTF. The CDR3 DNA follows: TGTGCCGGATCTCGGGAGTATAACTATGGCTACACCTTC.

In nucleotides, the CDR3 is TGTGCCAGCAGCGTAGGAGGAGGCGCTGGGGCCAACGTCCTGACTTTC. Its translation is CASSVGGGAGANVLTF. The chain has TRBV9 and TRBJ2-6, with D possibly TRBD2 on 5 matching bases. Trimming left V 0 bases short and J 2 bases short, with 9 bases between. This CDR3 has 16 residues. Germline lookup yields CDR1 SGDLS and CDR2 YYNGEE.

The chain is built from TRBV19 and TRBJ2-7, with 9 nucleotides matching TRBD1. The trim removed 3 bases at V and 3 bases at J, leaving 12 bases unmatched. The CDR3 spans 17 residues. Germline V lookup: CDR1 LNHDA, CDR2 SQIVND (reference sequence). The chain's CDR3 is CASSISPTGTGRYEQYF. The CDR3 region has the DNA TGTGCCAGTAGTATCTCCCCGACCGGGACAGGGCGCTACGAGCAGTACTTC.

The J gene is TRBJ2-5, the V gene TRBV9; 8 bases match TRBD1. The end of the DNA fits TRBJ2-7 better, so the J call may be wrong. Germline V gene data show CDR1 as SGDLS and CDR2 as YYNGEE. The CDR3 runs 14 residues. The CDR3: CASSPSRGQNEQYF. DNA of the CDR3: TGTGCCAGCAGCCCCTCCAGGGGGCAAAACGAGCAGTACTTC.

The rearrangement links TRBV5-1 to TRBJ2-2; 10 bases align to TRBD1. Germline lookup yields CDR1 SGHRS and CDR2 YFSETQ. The V and J ends lost 0 bases and 7 bases, in that order; junction bases with no gene match: 3. The CDR3 is 15 amino acids. Here the CDR3 reads CASSLGTGGYGELFF. The CDR3 bases are TGCGCCAGCAGCTTGGGGACAGGGGGTTACGGGGAGCTGTTTTTT.

The V gene is TRBV30, the J gene TRBJ2-1, with D maybe TRBD1 (5 bases). The CDR3 extends over 14 amino acids. The germline V and J ends were trimmed by 1 base and 4 bases, with 11 bases remaining between them. Germline values: CDR1 GTSNPN, CDR2 SVGIG (reference sequence). CDR3 sequence (DNA): TGTGCCTGGAGTGAACAGGCGACTTACAATGAGCAGTTCTTC. It yields the protein CAWSEQATYNEQFF.

This sequence joins TRBV5-1 and TRBJ2-5, with no clear D. Trimming left V 2 bases short and J 3 bases short, with 5 bases between. Germline-derived CDR1 and CDR2 are SGHRS and YFSETQ. This CDR3 contains 12 residues. CDR3 sequence reads: CASSLIKETQYF. Written as DNA, the CDR3 is TGCGCCAGCAGCTTAATTAAAGAGACCCAGTACTTC.

The chain links TRBV2 to TRBJ1-5, with no clear D. The CDR3 spans 14 residues. V was clipped by 3 bases and J by 6 bases, with 12 bases between them. Germline CDR1 is SNHLY and CDR2 is FYNNEI. CDR3 residues: CASSDGRIGQPQHF. The CDR3 region has the DNA TGTGCCAGCAGTGACGGTCGAATCGGTCAGCCCCAGCATTTT. The entire variable domain, with the rest obtained from reference TRBV2 and TRBJ1-5, is as follows: EPEVTQTPSHQVTQMGQEVILRCVPISNHLYFYWYRQILGQKVEFLVSFYNNEISEKSEIFDDQFSVERPDGSNFTLKIRSTKLEDSAMYFCASSDGRIGQPQHFGDGTRLSIL.

The chain's CDR3 is CASSWTSGGAGETQYF. CDR3 DNA sequence: TGCGCCAGCAGCTGGACTAGCGGGGGGGCCGGGGAGACCCAGTACTTC. This chain uses TRBV5-1 with TRBJ2-5; 15 bases are a match to TRBD2. CDR3 length equals 16 residues. Germline V CDR1 and CDR2: SGHRS, YFSETQ. Germline trimming cut 3 bases from V and 5 bases from J; bases unmatched to any gene: 5.

This clone was counted between two and nine times. The chain recombines TRBV28 with TRBJ2-3, with 10 bases aligning to TRBD1. CDR1 is MDHEN and CDR2 is SYDVKM in the germline V gene. The CDR3 consists of 18 residues. After removal of 6 bases from V and 6 bases from J, the junction contained 18 bases not matched to a gene. DNA of the CDR3: TGTGCCAGCAGGTACGCCACCGGGACAGGGGTGCACCGCGATACGCAGTATTTT. The encoded protein is CASRYATGTGVHRDTQYF.